Each of the 20 T cell receptor beta chains below was sequenced from the same sample in a study of blood T cell repertoires in COVID-19. Method: immunoSEQ multiplex PCR; TCRdb's copy keeps in-frame clones and lacks some. The sample lists around 310,000 clones; more than 75% were seen once. Sequencing was carried out using peripheral blood. The source is a woman in her 50s with active or convalescent COVID-19.

This chain uses TRBV6-6 with TRBJ1-5; maybe TRBD1 (5 bases). Germline-derived CDR1 and CDR2 are MNHNY and SVGAGI (reference sequence). The CDR3 length is 15 residues. Deletions cut 4 bases from V and 7 bases from J, with 17 bases between. The CDR3 DNA reads TGTGCCAGCAGTTTAGGCCAGGGAGGAAGACAGCCCCAGCATTTT. This codes for CASSLGQGGRQPQHF.

The chain couples TRBV7-2 to TRBJ2-1; 8 bases match TRBD1. Germline V gene data show CDR1 as SGHTA and CDR2 as FQGNSA. V lost 2 bases to trimming and J lost 7 bases; unmatched junction nucleotides: 7. The CDR3 is made up of 15 amino acids. CDR3 residues: CASSLSARTGNEQFF. The CDR3 region has the DNA TGTGCCAGCAGCTTATCTGCTAGGACAGGGAATGAGCAGTTCTTC.

V gene TRBV5-6 combines with J gene TRBJ2-7; unclear D gene. The germline V gene encodes CDR1 SGHDT and CDR2 YYEEEE. Deletions cut 4 bases from V and 2 bases from J, with 10 bases between. The CDR3 spans 13 residues. CDR3 sequence reads: CASSLYITYEQYF. The CDR3 DNA is TGTGCCAGCAGCCTTTACATTACCTACGAGCAGTACTTC.

This chain joins TRBV6-5 and TRBJ1-5; D is uncertain. Trimming shortened V by 6 bases and J by 4 bases, and 10 bases separated the two germline ends. The CDR3 is made up of 13 amino acids. Germline V gene lookup returns CDR1 MNHEY and CDR2 SVGAGI. As DNA, the CDR3 is TGTGCCAGCAGGAAAGAGTTGAATCAGCCCCAGCATTTT. Residues: CASRKELNQPQHF.

The V and J genes are TRBV5-1 and TRBJ2-7; 14 positions agree with TRBD2. The V gene end was trimmed by 4 bases and the J gene end by 8 bases; junction bases not matched to a gene: 8. The CDR3 length is 15 residues. CDR1 is SGHRS, CDR2 YFSETQ, per germline. CDR3 sequence (DNA): TGCGCCAGCAGCGGGACGGGACTAGCGGGGGAGAAGCAGTACTTC. It encodes CASSGTGLAGEKQYF.

The gene calls are TRBV10-3 and TRBJ2-5; 14 nucleotides align to TRBD2. Germline CDR1 and CDR2: ENHRY and SYGVKD. This CDR3 has 16 residues. V dropped 10 bases and J dropped 4; count of bases not matched to a gene: 11. The CDR3 DNA reads as TGTGCCACTGGGGGACTAGCGGGAGATTTGGGAGAGACCCAGTACTTC. The encoded protein is CATGGLAGDLGETQYF.

The V call is TRBV7-2, the J call TRBJ2-7, with TRBD1 matching over 7 bases. Germline CDR1 and CDR2: SGHTA and FQGNSA. V was pared by 2 bases and J by 6 bases, with 7 bases of the junction left unmatched. The CDR3 runs to 14 residues. CDR3 loop: CASSLRGQAGEQYF. The CDR3, as DNA: TGTGCCAGCAGCTTACGAGGACAGGCTGGCGAGCAGTACTTC. Full variable domain (outside the CDR3, taken from reference TRBV7-2 and TRBJ2-7): GAGVSQSPSNKVTEKGKDVELRCDPISGHTALYWYRQSLGQGLEFLIYFQGNSAPDKSGLPSDRFSAERTGGSVSTLTIQRTQQEDSAVYLCASSLRGQAGEQYFGPGTRLTVT.

The chain joins TRBV11-3 to TRBJ2-5; 7 bases agree with TRBD1. V was pared by 4 bases and J by 4 bases, with 9 bases of the junction left unmatched. Germline V gives CDR1 SGHNT, CDR2 YENEEA. There are 15 residues in the CDR3. Here the CDR3 DNA reads TGTGCCAGCAGCTCGCGACAGGGACCGGGAGAGACCCAGTACTTC. It yields the protein CASSSRQGPGETQYF.

This clone was seen once. The gene calls are TRBV6-4 and TRBJ1-1, with D possibly matching TRBD1 (5 bases). Germline lookup yields CDR1 MRHNA and CDR2 SNTAGT. The CDR3 sequence is 14 residues long. V was cut by 3 bases and J by 4 bases, with 12 bases left in between. In DNA form, the CDR3 reads TGTGCCAGCAGTGAGTACCCCGGGGGCACTGAAGCTTTCTTT. This encodes CASSEYPGGTEAFF.

The chain has TRBV19 and TRBJ2-3; 9 bases match TRBD2. V shed 9 bases and J 5 bases; nucleotides not matched to a gene: 6. This CDR3 has 13 amino acids. Germline-derived CDR1 and CDR2 are LNHDA and SQIVND (reference sequence). The CDR3 DNA is TGTGCCAGCGGGACTAGCAACATAGATACGCAGTATTTT. Protein sequence: CASGTSNIDTQYF. Drawing the rest from reference TRBV19 and TRBJ2-3, the complete variable domain is DGGITQSPKYLFRKEGQNVTLSCEQNLNHDAMYWYRQDPGQGLRLIYYSQIVNDFQKGDIAEGYSVSREKKESFPLTVTSAQKNPTAFYLCASGTSNIDTQYFGPGTRLTVL.

This chain connects TRBV30 to TRBJ1-2; 9 bases line up with TRBD1. Trimming cost V 4 bases and J 7 bases; bases outside gene matches: 10. Germline CDR1 GTSNPN, CDR2 SVGIG (reference sequence). There are 14 residues in the CDR3. CDR3 region: CAWNKGTGSGGYTF. In DNA, the CDR3 is TGTGCCTGGAACAAAGGGACAGGGTCCGGTGGCTACACCTTC.

The CDR3, as DNA: TGTGCCAGCAGCTTAGGGGCCGTCCCTAATTCACCCCTCCACTTT. Its translation is CASSLGAVPNSPLHF. J is TRBJ1-6 and V is TRBV11-1; D not certain. V was shortened by 1 base and J by 6 bases, with 10 bases between the two germline ends. Germline lookup yields CDR1 SGHAT and CDR2 FQDESV (reference sequence). The CDR3 runs 15 residues. The whole variable domain, remainder taken from reference TRBV11-1 and TRBJ1-6, is EAEVAQSPRYKITEKSQAVAFWCDPISGHATLYWYRQILGQGPELLVQFQDESVVDDSQLPKDRFSAERLKGVDSTLKIQPAELGDSAMYLCASSLGAVPNSPLHFGNGTRLTVT.

This clone showed up just a few times. The V call is TRBV5-1, the J call TRBJ1-1; D remains ambiguous. Germline V gene data show CDR1 as SGHRS and CDR2 as YFSETQ. V shed 4 bases and J shed 4 bases, with 20 bases lying between them. The length of the CDR3 is 16 residues. This chain's CDR3 is CASSPRFGDLATEAFF. CDR3 bases: TGCGCCAGCAGCCCTAGGTTTGGAGATCTGGCCACTGAAGCTTTCTTT. The full variable domain, with the rest looked up from reference TRBV5-1 and TRBJ1-1, is KAGVTQTPRYLIKTRGQQVTLSCSPISGHRSVSWYQQTPGQGLQFLFEYFSETQRNKGNFPGRFSGRQFSNSRSEMNVSTLELGDSALYLCASSPRFGDLATEAFFGQGTRLTVV.

This clone was seen a single time. The chain is built from TRBV30 and TRBJ1-1; D unresolved. Trimming cost V 3 bases and J 3 bases, with 17 bases left between them. The germline V gene has CDR1 GTSNPN and CDR2 SVGIG (reference sequence). The CDR3 length is 15 residues. Written as DNA, the CDR3 is TGTGCCTGGAGCCCCAAGCTGGGCAAATACACTGAAGCTTTCTTT. Translation gives CAWSPKLGKYTEAFF.

The chain links TRBV3-1 (or the pseudogene TRBV3-2) to TRBJ2-1, with a tentative D call TRBD1 (6 bases). The CDR3 is made up of 15 amino acids. Trimming cost V 1 base and J 4 bases, with 11 bases left between them. Germline CDR1 and CDR2: LGHDT and YNNKEL (reference sequence). CDR3 residues: CASSQARTAYNEQFF. CDR3 nucleotides: TGTGCCAGCAGCCAAGCGAGGACAGCTTACAATGAGCAGTTCTTC.

The chain links TRBV7-2 to TRBJ2-7; 12 positions agree with TRBD2. V trimming: 5 bases; J trimming: 5 bases; junction bases outside the gene matches: 19. The CDR3 consists of 19 residues. The V gene's germline CDR1 is SGHTA and CDR2 FQGNSA. For the CDR3, the DNA is TGTGCCAGCAGCCGTTGGTTAGTCGCTAGCGGGAGGGAGGGAAACGAGCAGTACTTC. As protein: CASSRWLVASGREGNEQYF.

For the CDR3, the DNA is TGTGCCAGCACCCCCCGACAGGGCACTGAAGCTTTCTTT. Translating it yields CASTPRQGTEAFF. The chain links TRBV7-9 to TRBJ1-1, with TRBD1 identical over 7 bases. The junction had 6 bases not matched to a gene; V was cut back by 7 bases and J by 4 bases. The length of the CDR3 is 13 residues. The germline V gene encodes CDR1 SEHNR and CDR2 FQNEAQ (reference sequence).

The V call is TRBV4-3, the J call TRBJ2-7; TRBD2 matches 9 bases. Per germline, CDR1 LGHNA and CDR2 YSLEER. J gave up 0 bases and V 4 bases, and 10 bases lay outside the gene matches. This CDR3 contains 17 residues. The CDR3 coding sequence is TGCGCCAGCAGCCCCGTCCGTAGCGGGAGTCTCTCCTACGAGCAGTACTTC. It yields the protein CASSPVRSGSLSYEQYF.

V is TRBV30 and J is TRBJ1-5, with a weak D call TRBD1 (5 bases). The germline V gene encodes CDR1 GTSNPN and CDR2 SVGIG (reference sequence). The CDR3 length is 15 residues. V gave up 2 bases and J gave up 0 bases, with 11 bases separating them. CDR3 loop: CAWSRGGISNQPQHF. CDR3 nucleotide sequence: TGTGCCTGGAGTAGGGGTGGTATTAGCAATCAGCCCCAGCATTTT. Using reference TRBV30 and TRBJ1-5 for the parts outside the CDR3, the full variable domain is SQTIHQWPATLVQPVGSPLSLECTVEGTSNPNLYWYRQAAGRGLQLLFYSVGIGQISSEVPQNLSASRPQDRQFILSSKKLLLSDSGFYLCAWSRGGISNQPQHFGDGTRLSIL.

The chain couples TRBV29-1 to TRBJ2-1; 8 bases are a match to TRBD2. The CDR3 totals 18 residues. Germline CDR1 SQVTM, CDR2 ANQGSEA. Trimming cost V 0 bases and J 6 bases; bases outside gene matches: 16. CDR3 loop: CSVEDRGTRQGGGNEQFF. The CDR3, as DNA: TGCAGCGTTGAAGATCGGGGGACTAGGCAAGGGGGTGGCAATGAGCAGTTCTTC.